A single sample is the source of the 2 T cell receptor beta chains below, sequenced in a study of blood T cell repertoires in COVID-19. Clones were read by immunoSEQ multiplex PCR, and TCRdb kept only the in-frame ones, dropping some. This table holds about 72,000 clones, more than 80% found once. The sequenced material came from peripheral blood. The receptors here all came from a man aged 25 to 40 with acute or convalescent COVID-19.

CDR3 coding DNA: TGTGCCAGCAGTTCCCCCTTCTATAGCAATCAGCCCCAGCATTTT. Protein: CASSSPFYSNQPQHF. The V gene is TRBV28, the J gene TRBJ1-5; D is unresolved. Per germline, CDR1 MDHEN and CDR2 SYDVKM. There are 15 residues in the CDR3. The germline V and J ends were trimmed by 4 bases and 0 bases, with 10 bases remaining between them.

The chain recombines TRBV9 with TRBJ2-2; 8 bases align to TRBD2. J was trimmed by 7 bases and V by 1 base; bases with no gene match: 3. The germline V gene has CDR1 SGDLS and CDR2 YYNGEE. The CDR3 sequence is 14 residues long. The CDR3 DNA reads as TGTGCCAGCAGCGTAAAGCGGGAGAACGGGGAGCTGTTTTTT. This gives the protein CASSVKRENGELFF.